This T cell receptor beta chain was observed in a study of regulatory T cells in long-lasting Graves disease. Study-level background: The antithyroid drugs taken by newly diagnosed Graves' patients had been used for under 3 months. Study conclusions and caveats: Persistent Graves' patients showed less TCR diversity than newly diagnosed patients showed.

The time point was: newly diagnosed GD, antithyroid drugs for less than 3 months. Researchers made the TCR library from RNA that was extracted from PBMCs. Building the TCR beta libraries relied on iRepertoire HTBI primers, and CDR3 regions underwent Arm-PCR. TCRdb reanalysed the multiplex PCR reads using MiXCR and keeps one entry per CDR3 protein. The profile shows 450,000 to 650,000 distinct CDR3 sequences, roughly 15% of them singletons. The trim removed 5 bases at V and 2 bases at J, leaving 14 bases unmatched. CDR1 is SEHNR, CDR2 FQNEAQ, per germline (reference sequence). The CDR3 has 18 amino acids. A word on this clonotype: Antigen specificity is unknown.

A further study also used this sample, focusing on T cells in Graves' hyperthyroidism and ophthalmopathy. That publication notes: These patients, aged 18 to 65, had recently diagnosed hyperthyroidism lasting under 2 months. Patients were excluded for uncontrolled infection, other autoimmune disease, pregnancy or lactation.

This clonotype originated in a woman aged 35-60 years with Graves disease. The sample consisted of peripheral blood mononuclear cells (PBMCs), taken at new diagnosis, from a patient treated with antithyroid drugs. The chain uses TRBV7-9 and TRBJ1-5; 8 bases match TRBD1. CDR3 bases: TGTGCCAGCAGCCACCGGGACAGGAAACCGCCTGGCAATCAGCCCCAGCATTTT. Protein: CASSHRDRKPPGNQPQHF.